This TCR beta chain stems from a study of CXCR3-negative and CXCR3-positive naive CD8 T cells. The study, taken as a whole, reports: Memory CD8+ cells showed much lower diversity, while both naive subsets were comparably high. The TRB CDR3s that CXCR3-positive naive cells carried were more hydrophobic than those of CXCR3-negative naive cells.

Naive cells were sorted as CD45RO-, CCR7+, CD27+ and CD95-. The libraries of TRB cDNA were prepared using 5' RACE with UMI labels. After re-calling the 5' RACE reads, TCRdb lists one entry per CDR3 protein, DNA absent. The sample table sets out 150,000 to 170,000 distinct CDR3 sequences. Germline V CDR1 and CDR2: SGHDN, FVKESK. The CDR3 consists of 14 residues. Remarks on this clonotype: Its antigen is unknown.

V is TRBV14 and J is TRBJ2-2; TCRdb selects TRBD1, and the lack of DNA leaves this call unchecked. The receptor comes from a human donor in good health. Some clones in this sample may be carry-over from other donors' samples. The sequenced material came from naive CXCR3+ CD8+ T cells from blood. The subset was: CD45RO-CCR7+CD27+CD95- naive CD8+ T cells expressing CXCR3 (TNR3+). This CDR3 is CASSQAGGAGELFF.